This T cell receptor beta chain was identified during a study of shared clonotypes between healthy human individuals. Study-level findings and limits: Limited genetic and exposure-history diversity came from having few donors.

With respect to this clone: Antigen: not known.

The ends were cut back, 5 bases at V and 4 bases at J, with 11 bases in the middle. This CDR3 is 13 amino acids long. From germline, CDR1 is MDHEN and CDR2 SYDVKM. The material for each subset, its genomic DNA, was split evenly across several immunoSEQ plates. Sequencing on ten immunoSEQ deep assay plates was performed for unsorted PBMC DNA. Original data processing: Filtering of immunoSEQ junctional sequences could not match full-length read filtering. Repertoires were generated with immunoSEQ multiplex PCR, while TCRdb's copy carries only in-frame clones and drops some. V and J calls and clone size are copied from that table; D and trimming were computed from the DNA. The sample holds about 560,000 clones, 70% to 80% seen once.

This clonotype originated in a woman aged 40 to 50 in good health. Some clones in this sample may be carry-over from other donors' samples. The J gene is TRBJ2-5, the V gene TRBV28; D gene unclear. Specimen: PBMCs. CDR3 sequence reads: CASSHEIRETQYF. The CDR3 DNA reads as TGTGCCAGCAGTCACGAAATTCGAGAGACCCAGTACTTC.